A selection of T cell receptor beta chains follows, all from one sample in a study. TCRdb used MiXCR to reprocess the 5' RACE reads, holding one entry per CDR3 protein. The repertoire holds around 11,000 distinct CDR3 sequences, with 27% as singletons. Sample: Tregs sorted from a lymph node. These receptors all stem from a female donor with breast cancer. Both conserved end residues are part of each CDR3. The order of the fields is clone size, D gene, V gene, J gene, CDR3 protein, CDR3 DNA. The D gene is left open where the match is weak. Only some rows state a clone size, as once, few, many or a class for expanded clones.

few	-	TRBV5-1	TRBJ1-2	CASSLAGVDGYTF	TGCGCCAGCAGCTTGGCGGGGGTGGATGGCTACACCTTC
many	TRBD2	TRBV20-1	TRBJ2-1	CSARGLAGVNEQFF	TGCAGTGCTAGGGGACTAGCGGGAGTAAATGAGCAGTTCTTC
many	TRBD2	TRBV7-7	TRBJ2-1	CASSLALAGDEQFF	TGTGCTAGCAGCTTAGCTCTAGCGGGCGATGAGCAGTTCTTC
-	-	TRBV7-6	TRBJ1-3	CASSLVPSGNTIYF	TGTGCCAGCAGCTTAGTTCCGAGTGGAAACACCATATATTTT
-	TRBD2	TRBV5-1	TRBJ2-4	CASRPNGLAGGKNIQYF	TGCGCCAGCAGACCGAACGGACTAGCGGGAGGCAAAAACATTCAGTACTTC
many	-	TRBV9	TRBJ2-5	CASSVTPTSQETQYF	TGTGCCAGCAGCGTAACCCCAACCTCCCAAGAGACCCAGTACTTC
-	TRBD1	TRBV29-1	TRBJ2-3	CSVGDRVRGDTQYF	TGCAGCGTCGGGGACAGGGTAAGGGGAGATACGCAGTATTTT
few	TRBD2	TRBV12-3/TRBV12-4	TRBJ2-5	CASSLRSSGQTQYF	TGTGCCAGCAGTTTAAGGTCTAGCGGACAGACCCAGTACTTC
few	TRBD2	TRBV3-1	TRBJ2-1	CASSQEGRREGRYNEQFF	TGTGCCAGCAGCCAAGAGGGGCGGCGGGAGGGCCGGTACAATGAGCAGTTCTTC
-	TRBD2	TRBV20-1	TRBJ2-7	CSARPIRREPYEQYF	TGCAGTGCTAGACCGATCAGGCGGGAGCCCTACGAGCAGTACTTC
many	-	TRBV9	TRBJ2-7	CASSFRDGYEQYF	TGTGCCAGCAGCTTTAGGGACGGCTACGAGCAGTACTTC
-	-	TRBV6-5	TRBJ1-5	CASSYGWGRTDMQHF	TGTGCCAGCAGTTACGGTTGGGGACGCACAGATATGCAGCATTTT
many	TRBD1	TRBV19	TRBJ1-5	CASSPGQGGGPQHF	TGTGCCAGTAGTCCAGGACAGGGCGGAGGGCCCCAGCATTTT
-	-	TRBV20-1	TRBJ2-4	CSARQIAKNIQYF	TGCAGTGCTCGGCAGATAGCCAAAAACATTCAGTACTTC